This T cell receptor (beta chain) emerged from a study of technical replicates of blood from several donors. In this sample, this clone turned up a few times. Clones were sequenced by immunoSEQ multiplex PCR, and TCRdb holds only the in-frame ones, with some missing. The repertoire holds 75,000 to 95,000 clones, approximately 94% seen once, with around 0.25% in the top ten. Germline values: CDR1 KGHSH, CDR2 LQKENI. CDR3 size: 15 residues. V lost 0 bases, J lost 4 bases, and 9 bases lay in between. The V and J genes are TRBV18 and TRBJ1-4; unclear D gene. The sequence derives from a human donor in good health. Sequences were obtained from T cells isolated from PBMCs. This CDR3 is CASSPPSSGNEKLFF. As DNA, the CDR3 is TGTGCCAGCTCACCACCGTCCTCGGGTAATGAAAAACTGTTTTTT.